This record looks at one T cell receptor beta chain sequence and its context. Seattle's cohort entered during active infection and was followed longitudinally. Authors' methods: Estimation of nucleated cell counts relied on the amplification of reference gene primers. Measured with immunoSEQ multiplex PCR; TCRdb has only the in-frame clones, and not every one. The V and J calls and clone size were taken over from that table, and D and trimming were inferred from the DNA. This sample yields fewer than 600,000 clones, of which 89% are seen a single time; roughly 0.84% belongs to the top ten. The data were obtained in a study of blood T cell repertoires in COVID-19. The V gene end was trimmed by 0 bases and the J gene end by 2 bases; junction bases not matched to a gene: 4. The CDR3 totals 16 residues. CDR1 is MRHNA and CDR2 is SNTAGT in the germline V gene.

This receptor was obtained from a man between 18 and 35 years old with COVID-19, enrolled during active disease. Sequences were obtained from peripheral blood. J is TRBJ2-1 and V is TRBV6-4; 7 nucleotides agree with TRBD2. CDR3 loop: CASSDSVRGAYNEQFF. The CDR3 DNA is TGTGCCAGCAGTGACTCGGTTCGGGGGGCCTACAATGAGCAGTTCTTC.